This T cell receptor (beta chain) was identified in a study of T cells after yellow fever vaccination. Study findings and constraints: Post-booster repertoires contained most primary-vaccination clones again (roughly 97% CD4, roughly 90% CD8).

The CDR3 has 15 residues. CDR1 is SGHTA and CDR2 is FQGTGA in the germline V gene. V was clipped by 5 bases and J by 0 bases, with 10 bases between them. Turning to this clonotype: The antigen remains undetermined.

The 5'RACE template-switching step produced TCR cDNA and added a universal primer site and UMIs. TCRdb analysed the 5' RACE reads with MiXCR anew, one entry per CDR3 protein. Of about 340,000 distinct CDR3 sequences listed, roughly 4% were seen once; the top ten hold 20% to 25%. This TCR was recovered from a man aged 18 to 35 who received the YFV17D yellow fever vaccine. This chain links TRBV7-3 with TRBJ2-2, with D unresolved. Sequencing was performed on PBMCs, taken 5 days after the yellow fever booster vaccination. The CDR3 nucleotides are TGTGCCAGCAGCGATAGTGCTTCGAACACCGGGGAGCTGTTTTTT. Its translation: CASSDSASNTGELFF.